This passage covers 3 T cell receptor beta chains from one sample sequenced in a study of cytomegalovirus exposure and HLA in healthy donors. Assay: immunoSEQ multiplex PCR; the TCRdb copy retains only in-frame clones and omits some. The sample records 150,000 to 200,000 clones, around 85% being singletons. Sequenced input: PBMCs. These receptors originate from a man aged 30-40 years in good health and CMV-seropositive.

The chain carries TRBV7-9 and TRBJ2-7, with 8 bases that match TRBD1. With 0 bases clipped from V and 6 bases from J, the junction kept 7 bases outside the gene matches. CDR1 is SEHNR, CDR2 FQNEAQ, per germline (reference sequence). The CDR3 runs to 15 residues. CDR3: CASSLAGGQGGEQYF. The CDR3 DNA is TGTGCCAGCAGCTTAGCGGGTGGACAGGGTGGCGAGCAGTACTTC.

The chain carries TRBV7-2 and TRBJ2-7; TRBD2 might be the D (5 bases). The CDR3 length is 14 residues. In germline, CDR1 is SGHTA, CDR2 FQGNSA. Deletions cut 4 bases from V and 2 bases from J, with 12 bases between. The CDR3 loop reads CASSYLGETYEQYF. CDR3 sequence (DNA): TGTGCCAGCAGCTACCTGGGAGAGACCTACGAGCAGTACTTC.

The chain couples TRBV4-1 to TRBJ1-1; TRBD1 matches at 10 bases. V was clipped by 4 bases and J by 4 bases; unmatched bases: 0. The CDR3 runs to 13 residues. Germline V gives CDR1 MGHRA, CDR2 YSYEKL. The CDR3 sequence is CASSRDRGTEAFF. CDR3 nucleotides: TGCGCCAGCAGCCGGGACAGGGGCACTGAAGCTTTCTTT.